This T cell receptor (beta chain) was profiled in a study of cytomegalovirus exposure and HLA in healthy donors. Study-wide points: The study listed roughly 160 cytomegalovirus-associated TCR beta chains.

The validation cohort, a group of more than 100 subjects, included the donors and was separate from the approximately 700-subject first cohort. Some clones are missing from TCRdb's copy, which holds only in-frame ones; the method was immunoSEQ multiplex PCR. This table holds some 320,000 clones, about 90% found once. Germline CDR1 and CDR2: LNHDA and SQIVND (reference sequence). The V end was cut by 3 bases, the J end by 0 bases, with 6 bases between. The CDR3 has 15 amino acids. As regards this clone: What it binds is not known. This sample includes further DNA sequences coding for the same CDR3.

The origin of this receptor is a woman aged 30 to 39 in good health and CMV-seropositive. Sequencing was done on a sample of PBMCs. This chain joins TRBV19 and TRBJ2-6; D remains ambiguous. This CDR3 reads CASSMGTSGANVLTF. DNA for the CDR3: TGTGCCAGTAGTATGGGCACCTCTGGGGCCAACGTCCTGACTTTC. The full variable domain, its missing parts supplied by reference TRBV19 and TRBJ2-6, is DGGITQSPKYLFRKEGQNVTLSCEQNLNHDAMYWYRQDPGQGLRLIYYSQIVNDFQKGDIAEGYSVSREKKESFPLTVTSAQKNPTAFYLCASSMGTSGANVLTFGAGSRLTVL.